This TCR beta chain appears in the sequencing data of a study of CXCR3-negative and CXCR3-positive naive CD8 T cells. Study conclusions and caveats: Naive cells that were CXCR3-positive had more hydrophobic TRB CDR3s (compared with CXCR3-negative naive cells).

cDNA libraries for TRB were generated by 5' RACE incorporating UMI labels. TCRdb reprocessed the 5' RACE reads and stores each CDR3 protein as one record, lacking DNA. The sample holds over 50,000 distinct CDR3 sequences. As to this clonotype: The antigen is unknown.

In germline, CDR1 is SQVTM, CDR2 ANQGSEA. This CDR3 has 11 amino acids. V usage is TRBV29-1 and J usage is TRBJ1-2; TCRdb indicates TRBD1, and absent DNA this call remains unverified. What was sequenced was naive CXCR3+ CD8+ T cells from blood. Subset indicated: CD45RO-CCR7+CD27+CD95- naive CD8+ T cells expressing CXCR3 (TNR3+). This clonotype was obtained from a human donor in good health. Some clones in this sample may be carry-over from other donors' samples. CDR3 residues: CSDDSNYGYTF.